The count of the clone carrying this T cell receptor (beta chain) is one. This sample is part of a study of shared clonotypes between healthy human individuals. Study information: Contributing individuals were a couple of females and three males aged 18 to 49. Per-donor plates numbered three CD4 naive, three CD4 memory, two CD8 naive and one CD8 memory.

The CDR3 length is 13 residues. Germline CDR1 and CDR2: SQVTM and ANQGSEA. The V gene lost 3 bases and the J gene lost 1 base, with 9 bases spanning the gap. Execution of the assay was at deep level. Authors' data handling: Because ImmunoSEQ provided only junction sequences with no quality scores, the filtering differed. The repertoire was sequenced with immunoSEQ multiplex PCR; TCRdb's copy has only in-frame clones and lacks some. V and J calls and clone size are those listed in that table; D and trimming were worked out from the DNA. The sample records approximately 640,000 clones, around 72% being singletons.

The sequenced sample was memory CD4+ T cells sorted from blood. Subset specified: CD45RA-negative fraction. The chain links TRBV29-1 to TRBJ1-1; D remains unclear. The clonotype comes from a woman in her twenties or thirties in good health. The CDR3 sequence is CSVDPAENTEAFF. CDR3 nucleotides: TGCAGCGTTGACCCCGCAGAGAACACTGAAGCTTTCTTT.